This T cell receptor beta chain was retrieved from a study of CD8 T cells in Susac syndrome. In blood CD8+ and CD4+ T cells, TCR beta underwent sequencing. Per the germline V gene, CDR1 is MNHEY and CDR2 is SMNVEV (reference sequence). Trimming removed 2 bases from V and 2 bases from J; junction bases left unmatched: 5. The CDR3 loop spans 15 amino acids. Random hexamers primed reverse transcription of about 0.45 to 1 ug RNA. An immunoSEQ multiplex PCR amplified TCR beta CDR3 over 54 Vbeta and 13 Jbeta. TCRdb called the immunoSEQ multiplex PCR reads again in MiXCR, with one record for every CDR3 protein. The table has about 160,000 distinct CDR3 sequences, roughly 94% seen once.

The material sequenced was CD4+ T cells from PBMCs. The chain has TRBV27 and TRBJ1-2; 7 positions agree with TRBD1. The TCR comes from a human donor in good health. CDR3 nucleotides: TGTGCCAGCAGTTTACTTCCGGGACAGAACTATGGCTACACCTTC. Its translation: CASSLLPGQNYGYTF.